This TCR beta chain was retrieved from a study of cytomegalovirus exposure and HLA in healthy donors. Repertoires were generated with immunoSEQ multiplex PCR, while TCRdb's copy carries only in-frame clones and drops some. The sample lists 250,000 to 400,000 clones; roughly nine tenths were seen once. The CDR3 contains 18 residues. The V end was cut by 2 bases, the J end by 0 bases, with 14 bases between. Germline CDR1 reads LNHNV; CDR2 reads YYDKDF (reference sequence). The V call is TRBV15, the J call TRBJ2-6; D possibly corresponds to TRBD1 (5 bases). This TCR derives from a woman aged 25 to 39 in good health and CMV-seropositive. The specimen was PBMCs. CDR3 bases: TGTGCCACCAGCAGATTAGGGGCCTCTAGCTCTGGGGCCAACGTCCTGACTTTC. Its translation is CATSRLGASSSGANVLTF. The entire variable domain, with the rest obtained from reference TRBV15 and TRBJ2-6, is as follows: DAMVIQNPRYQVTQFGKPVTLSCSQTLNHNVMYWYQQKSSQAPKLLFHYYDKDFNNEADTPDNFQSRRPNTSFCFLDIRSPGLGDTAMYLCATSRLGASSSGANVLTFGAGSRLTVL.